These 15 T cell receptor beta chains were all obtained from the same sample, sequenced in a study of cytomegalovirus exposure and HLA in healthy donors. This table comes from immunoSEQ multiplex PCR, and its TCRdb copy is limited to in-frame clones, with some not included. The data contain around 58,000 clones, roughly 89% of them singletons. The sequenced sample consisted of PBMCs. The origin of the receptors is a woman between 18 and 29 years old in good health and CMV-seronegative.

The chain couples TRBV5-5 to TRBJ2-3; 10 bases map to TRBD1. J gave up 5 bases and V 4 bases, and 13 bases lay outside the gene matches. The germline V gene encodes CDR1 SGHKS and CDR2 YYEKEE (reference sequence). CDR3 length equals 17 residues. The CDR3 DNA sequence: TGTGCCAGCAGCGACCCGGTAGGACAGGGGGTATTAGATACGCAGTATTTT. Its protein is CASSDPVGQGVLDTQYF.

V and J are TRBV7-9 and TRBJ2-7, with 9 bases fitting TRBD2. V trimming: 1 base; J trimming: 3 bases; junction bases outside the gene matches: 16. CDR1 is SEHNR and CDR2 is FQNEAQ in the germline V gene (reference sequence). The CDR3 has 19 residues. CDR3 sequence: CASSLVLSGGPVPIYEQYF. CDR3 coding DNA: TGTGCCAGCAGCTTAGTGTTAAGCGGGGGGCCCGTACCCATCTACGAGCAGTACTTC.

The chain joins TRBV19 to TRBJ1-2; 7 bases align to TRBD1. Germline V lookup: CDR1 LNHDA, CDR2 SQIVND (reference sequence). Trimming cost V 3 bases and J 8 bases; bases outside gene matches: 12. This CDR3 comprises 15 residues. The CDR3 reads CASSIFTGDDHGYTF. The CDR3 nucleotides are TGTGCCAGTAGTATTTTCACAGGGGACGATCACGGCTACACCTTC.

This clone showed up just once. The chain combines TRBV19 with TRBJ2-3; TRBD2 matches at 11 bases. The V gene's germline CDR1 is LNHDA and CDR2 SQIVND (reference sequence). The CDR3 runs to 14 residues. V was clipped by 5 bases and J by 7 bases; unmatched bases: 5. The CDR3 loop is CASSVGLAENTQYF. In DNA form, the CDR3 reads TGTGCCAGTAGTGTGGGACTAGCGGAGAATACGCAGTATTTT.

The rearrangement joins TRBV19 to TRBJ2-7; D is undetermined. The germline V and J ends were trimmed by 5 bases and 0 bases, with 8 bases remaining between them. The CDR3 covers 13 residues. Germline V gene data show CDR1 as LNHDA and CDR2 as SQIVND (reference sequence). For the CDR3, the DNA is TGTGCCAGTAGTGTTACCAGCTCCTACGAGCAGTACTTC. Protein: CASSVTSSYEQYF.

The CDR3 DNA sequence: TGTGCCATCAGTGAGAGGGGCAGCCTTGAATTCTCTGGAAACACCATATATTTT. This codes for CAISERGSLEFSGNTIYF. The genes are TRBV10-3 and TRBJ1-3; a weak D match, TRBD1 (5 bases). The CDR3 runs 18 residues. V shed 2 bases and J shed 0 bases, with 17 bases lying between them. Germline CDR1 reads ENHRY; CDR2 reads SYGVKD.

J is TRBJ1-2 and V is TRBV27, with TRBD1 as a possible D gene (6 bases). CDR1 is MNHEY and CDR2 is SMNVEV in the germline V gene (reference sequence). Trimming took off 0 bases at V and 7 bases at J, with 12 bases between the two ends. The CDR3 extends over 14 amino acids. CDR3 protein: CASSLSGGALGYTF. The CDR3 DNA reads as TGTGCCAGCAGTTTATCGGGGGGGGCGCTTGGCTACACCTTC.

The chain is built from TRBV9 and TRBJ2-2; unclear D gene. The V end was cut by 4 bases, the J end by 1 base, with 11 bases between. Germline loops: CDR1 SGDLS, CDR2 YYNGEE. The CDR3 is made up of 15 amino acids. The CDR3 is CASSLQPRNTGELFF. The CDR3 DNA reads TGTGCCAGCAGCCTGCAGCCTAGGAACACCGGGGAGCTGTTTTTT. The full variable domain, completed using reference TRBV9 and TRBJ2-2, is DSGVTQTPKHLITATGQRVTLRCSPRSGDLSVYWYQQSLDQGLQFLIQYYNGEERAKGNILERFSAQQFPDLHSELNLSSLELGDSALYFCASSLQPRNTGELFFGEGSRLTVL.

The chain links TRBV11-3 to TRBJ2-3; D possibly corresponds to TRBD1 (7 bases). The V end was cut by 3 bases, the J end by 4 bases, with 14 bases between. Germline V gene sequence: CDR1 SGHNT, CDR2 YENEEA. The CDR3 length is 15 residues. The CDR3 nucleotides read TGTGCCAGCAGCTTCCAGGGGGAGGAGGCAGATACGCAGTATTTT. It specifies CASSFQGEEADTQYF.

This clone was detected only once. CDR3 amino acids: CASSEVGGTNEKLFF. CDR3 coding DNA: TGTGCCAGCAGTGAAGTCGGGGGGACTAATGAAAAACTGTTTTTT. The chain combines TRBV6-1 with TRBJ1-4, with D possibly matching TRBD1 (5 bases). The germline V gene has CDR1 MNHNS and CDR2 SASEGT. The CDR3 spans 15 residues. V was shortened by 1 base and J by 2 bases, with 8 bases between the two germline ends.

J is TRBJ2-7 and V is TRBV5-6; 11 positions agree with TRBD1. CDR1 and CDR2 (germline): SGHDT, YYEEEE. The J segment lost 6 bases and the V segment lost 4 bases, leaving 9 bases of the junction unmatched. The CDR3 consists of 15 residues. The CDR3 loop reads CASSERDRGFREQYF. In nucleotides, the CDR3 is TGTGCCAGCAGCGAGCGGGACAGGGGGTTTCGCGAGCAGTACTTC. Looking up the rest from reference TRBV5-6 and TRBJ2-7 gives the full variable domain: DAGVTQSPTHLIKTRGQQVTLRCSPKSGHDTVSWYQQALGQGPQFIFQYYEEEERQRGNFPDRFSGHQFPNYSSELNVNALLLGDSALYLCASSERDRGFREQYFGPGTRLTVT.

The chain is built from TRBV6-1 and TRBJ2-1, with D uncertain. With 8 bases removed from V and 7 bases from J, the gap between germline ends came to 9 bases. Germline CDR1 is MNHNS and CDR2 is SASEGT. This CDR3 is built from 11 residues. CDR3 nucleotides: TGTGCCAGCCTGGCCGGGAATGAGCAGTTCTTC. Translation: CASLAGNEQFF.

The rearrangement joins TRBV30 to TRBJ2-7; 8 nucleotides line up with TRBD2. Germline V CDR1 and CDR2: GTSNPN, SVGIG (reference sequence). The CDR3 contains 16 residues. The V gene end was trimmed by 2 bases and the J gene end by 2 bases; junction bases not matched to a gene: 11. CDR3 nucleotides: TGTGCCTGGAGTAAATTAGCGGGAAAGAGGGCCTACGAGCAGTACTTC. Translation gives CAWSKLAGKRAYEQYF.

The chain joins TRBV7-3 to TRBJ1-1, with 7 bases that match TRBD1. This CDR3 is 15 amino acids long. The V gene end was trimmed by 2 bases and the J gene end by 2 bases; junction bases not matched to a gene: 5. Germline V lookup: CDR1 SGHTA, CDR2 FQGTGA. Here the CDR3 reads CASSLGTAENTEAFF. The CDR3 DNA reads as TGTGCCAGCAGCTTAGGGACAGCTGAAAACACTGAAGCTTTCTTT.

The rearrangement uses TRBV27 and TRBJ2-5; D perhaps matches TRBD2 (6 bases). Germline-derived CDR1 and CDR2 are MNHEY and SMNVEV (reference sequence). V shed 6 bases and J shed 0 bases, with 14 bases lying between them. The CDR3 extends over 15 amino acids. Here the CDR3 DNA reads TGTGCCAGCAGGGGTTCGGGAGATTACCAAGAGACCCAGTACTTC. This sequence encodes CASRGSGDYQETQYF.